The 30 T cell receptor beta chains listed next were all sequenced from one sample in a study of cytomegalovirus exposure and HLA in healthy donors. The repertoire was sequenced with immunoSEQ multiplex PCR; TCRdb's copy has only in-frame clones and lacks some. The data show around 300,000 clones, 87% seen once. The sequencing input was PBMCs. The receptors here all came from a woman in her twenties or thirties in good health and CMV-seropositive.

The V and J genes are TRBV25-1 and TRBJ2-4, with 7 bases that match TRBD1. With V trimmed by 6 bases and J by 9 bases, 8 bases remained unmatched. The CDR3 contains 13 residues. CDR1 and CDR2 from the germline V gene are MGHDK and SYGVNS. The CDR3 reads CASRPGTAPIQYF. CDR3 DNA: TGTGCCAGCAGACCCGGGACAGCGCCCATTCAGTACTTC.

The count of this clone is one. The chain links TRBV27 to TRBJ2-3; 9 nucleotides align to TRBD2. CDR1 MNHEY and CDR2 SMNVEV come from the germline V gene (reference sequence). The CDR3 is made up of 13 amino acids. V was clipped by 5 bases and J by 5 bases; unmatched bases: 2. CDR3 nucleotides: TGTGCCAGCAGTGCGGGGGGGGGAGATACGCAGTATTTT. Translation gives CASSAGGGDTQYF.

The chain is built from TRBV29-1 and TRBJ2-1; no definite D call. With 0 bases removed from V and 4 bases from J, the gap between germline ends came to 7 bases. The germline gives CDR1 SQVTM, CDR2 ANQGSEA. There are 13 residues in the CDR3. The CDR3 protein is CSVEESSYNEQFF. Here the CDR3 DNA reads TGCAGCGTTGAAGAGTCATCGTACAATGAGCAGTTCTTC.

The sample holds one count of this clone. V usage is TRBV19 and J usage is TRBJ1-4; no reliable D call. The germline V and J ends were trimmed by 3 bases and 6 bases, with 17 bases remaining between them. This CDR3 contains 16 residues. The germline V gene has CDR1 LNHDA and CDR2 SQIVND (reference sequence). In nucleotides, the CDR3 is TGTGCCAGTAGTATGGCGAGCTGGTACAACGATGAAAAACTGTTTTTT. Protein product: CASSMASWYNDEKLFF.

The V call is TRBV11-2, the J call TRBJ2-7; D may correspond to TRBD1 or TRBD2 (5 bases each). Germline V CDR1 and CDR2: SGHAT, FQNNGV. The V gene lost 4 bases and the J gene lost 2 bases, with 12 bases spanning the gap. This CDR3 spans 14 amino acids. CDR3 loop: CASSWDPGTYEQYF. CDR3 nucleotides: TGTGCCAGCAGCTGGGACCCAGGAACCTACGAGCAGTACTTC.

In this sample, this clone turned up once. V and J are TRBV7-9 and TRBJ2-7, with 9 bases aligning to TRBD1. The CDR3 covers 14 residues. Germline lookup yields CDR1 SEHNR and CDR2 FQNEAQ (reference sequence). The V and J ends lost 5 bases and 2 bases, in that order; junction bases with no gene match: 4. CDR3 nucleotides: TGTGCCAGCAGCGGGCGACAGGGGGCCTACGAGCAGTACTTC. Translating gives CASSGRQGAYEQYF.

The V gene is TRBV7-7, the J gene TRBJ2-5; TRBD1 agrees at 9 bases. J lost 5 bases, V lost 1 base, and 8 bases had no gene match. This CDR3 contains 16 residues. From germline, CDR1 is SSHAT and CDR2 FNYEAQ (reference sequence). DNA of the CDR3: TGTGCCAGCAGCTTAGAAGTCGACAGGGGGTGGGAGACCCAGTACTTC. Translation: CASSLEVDRGWETQYF.

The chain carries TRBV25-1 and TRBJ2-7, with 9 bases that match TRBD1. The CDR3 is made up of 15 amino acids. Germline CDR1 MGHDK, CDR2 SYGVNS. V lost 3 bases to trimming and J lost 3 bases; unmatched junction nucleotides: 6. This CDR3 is CASSETGTGLYEQYF. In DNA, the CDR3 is TGTGCCAGCAGTGAGACCGGGACAGGGCTCTACGAGCAGTACTTC.

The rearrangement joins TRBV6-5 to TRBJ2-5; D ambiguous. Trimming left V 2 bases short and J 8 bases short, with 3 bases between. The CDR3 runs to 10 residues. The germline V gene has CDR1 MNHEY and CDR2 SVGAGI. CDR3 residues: CASSYPTQYF. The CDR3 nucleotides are TGTGCCAGCAGTTACCCTACCCAGTACTTC.

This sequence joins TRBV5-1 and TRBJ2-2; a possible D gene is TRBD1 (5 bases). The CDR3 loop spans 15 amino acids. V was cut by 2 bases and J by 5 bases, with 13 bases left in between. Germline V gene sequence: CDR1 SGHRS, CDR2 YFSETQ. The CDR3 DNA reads TGCGCCAGCAGCTTAACGACAGACATGACCGGGGAGCTGTTTTTT. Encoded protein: CASSLTTDMTGELFF. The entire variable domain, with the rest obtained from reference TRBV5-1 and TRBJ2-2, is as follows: KAGVTQTPRYLIKTRGQQVTLSCSPISGHRSVSWYQQTPGQGLQFLFEYFSETQRNKGNFPGRFSGRQFSNSRSEMNVSTLELGDSALYLCASSLTTDMTGELFFGEGSRLTVL.

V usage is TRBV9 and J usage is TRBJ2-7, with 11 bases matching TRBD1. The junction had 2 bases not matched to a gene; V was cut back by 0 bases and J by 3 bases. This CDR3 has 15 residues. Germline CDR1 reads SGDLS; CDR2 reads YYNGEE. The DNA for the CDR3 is TGTGCCAGCAGCGTAGAGGGGACAGGGGGCTACGAGCAGTACTTC. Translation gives CASSVEGTGGYEQYF.

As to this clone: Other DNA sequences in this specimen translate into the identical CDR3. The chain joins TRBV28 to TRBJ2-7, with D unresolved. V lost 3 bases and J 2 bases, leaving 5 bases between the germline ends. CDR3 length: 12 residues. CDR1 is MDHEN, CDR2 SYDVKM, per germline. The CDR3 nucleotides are TGTGCCAGCAGTTTGCAGGCCTACGAGCAGTACTTC. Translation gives CASSLQAYEQYF.

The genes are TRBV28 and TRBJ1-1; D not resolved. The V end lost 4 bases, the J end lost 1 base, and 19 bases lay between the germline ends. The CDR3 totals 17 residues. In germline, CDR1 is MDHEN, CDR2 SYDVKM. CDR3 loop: CASSSFLPRARNTEAFF. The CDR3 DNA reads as TGTGCCAGCAGTTCATTTCTGCCTCGGGCCCGGAACACTGAAGCTTTCTTT.

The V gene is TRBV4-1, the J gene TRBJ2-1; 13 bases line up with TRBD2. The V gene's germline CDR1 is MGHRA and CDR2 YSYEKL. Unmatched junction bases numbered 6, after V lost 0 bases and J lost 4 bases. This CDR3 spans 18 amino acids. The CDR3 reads CASSQDLPGLAGYNEQFF. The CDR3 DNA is TGCGCCAGCAGCCAAGATCTACCGGGACTAGCGGGATACAATGAGCAGTTCTTC.

The CDR3 here is CASSPTGTDTQYF. In nucleotides, the CDR3 is TGTGCCAGCAGCCCGACAGGAACAGATACGCAGTATTTT. The chain joins TRBV13 to TRBJ2-3; D is possibly TRBD1 (6 bases). The V end lost 5 bases, the J end lost 3 bases, and 9 bases lay between the germline ends. Germline V gene sequence: CDR1 PRHDT, CDR2 FYEKMQ (reference sequence). This CDR3 is 13 amino acids long.

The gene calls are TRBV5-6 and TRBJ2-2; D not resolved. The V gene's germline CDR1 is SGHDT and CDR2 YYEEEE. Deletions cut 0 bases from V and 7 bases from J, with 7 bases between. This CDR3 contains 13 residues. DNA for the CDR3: TGTGCCAGCAGCTTGGAGGGTGTCGGGGAGCTGTTTTTT. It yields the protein CASSLEGVGELFF.

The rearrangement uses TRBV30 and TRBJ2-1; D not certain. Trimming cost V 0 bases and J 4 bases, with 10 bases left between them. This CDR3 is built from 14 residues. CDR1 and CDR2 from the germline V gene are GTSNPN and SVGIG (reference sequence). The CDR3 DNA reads TGTGCCTGGAGTGTACGAAGCAGTTACAATGAGCAGTTCTTC. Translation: CAWSVRSSYNEQFF. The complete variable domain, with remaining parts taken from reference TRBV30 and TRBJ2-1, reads SQTIHQWPATLVQPVGSPLSLECTVEGTSNPNLYWYRQAAGRGLQLLFYSVGIGQISSEVPQNLSASRPQDRQFILSSKKLLLSDSGFYLCAWSVRSSYNEQFFGPGTRLTVL.

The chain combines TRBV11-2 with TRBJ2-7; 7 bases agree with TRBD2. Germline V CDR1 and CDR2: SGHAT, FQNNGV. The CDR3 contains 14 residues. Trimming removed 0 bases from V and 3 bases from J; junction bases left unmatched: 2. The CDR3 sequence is CASSLDPSGYEQYF. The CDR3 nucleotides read TGTGCCAGCAGCTTAGATCCTAGCGGCTACGAGCAGTACTTC. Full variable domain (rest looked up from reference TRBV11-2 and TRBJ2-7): EAGVAQSPRYKIIEKRQSVAFWCNPISGHATLYWYQQILGQGPKLLIQFQNNGVVDDSQLPKDRFSAERLKGVDSTLKIQPAKLEDSAVYLCASSLDPSGYEQYFGPGTRLTVT.

CDR3: CASSLTGIGTQYF. The CDR3 DNA sequence: TGTGCCAGCAGTTTGACAGGGATAGGGACCCAGTACTTC. The chain employs TRBV28 and TRBJ2-5; TRBD1 agrees at 7 bases. There are 13 residues in the CDR3. Unmatched junction bases numbered 5, after V lost 3 bases and J lost 7 bases. The germline V gene encodes CDR1 MDHEN and CDR2 SYDVKM.

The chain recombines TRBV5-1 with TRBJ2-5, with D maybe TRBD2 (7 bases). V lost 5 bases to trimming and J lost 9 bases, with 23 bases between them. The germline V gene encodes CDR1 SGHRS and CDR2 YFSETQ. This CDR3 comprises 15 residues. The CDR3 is CASRTIGSQGGSQYF. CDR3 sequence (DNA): TGCGCCAGCAGAACAATTGGGTCACAGGGAGGGTCCCAGTACTTC.

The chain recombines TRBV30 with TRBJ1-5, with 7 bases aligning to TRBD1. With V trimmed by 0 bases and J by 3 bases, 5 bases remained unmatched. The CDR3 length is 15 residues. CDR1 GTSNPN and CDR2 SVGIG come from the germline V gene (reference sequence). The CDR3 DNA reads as TGTGCCTGGAGTGTACCGGACAGGTTCAATCAGCCCCAGCATTTT. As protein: CAWSVPDRFNQPQHF. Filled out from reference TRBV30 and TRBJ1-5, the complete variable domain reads SQTIHQWPATLVQPVGSPLSLECTVEGTSNPNLYWYRQAAGRGLQLLFYSVGIGQISSEVPQNLSASRPQDRQFILSSKKLLLSDSGFYLCAWSVPDRFNQPQHFGDGTRLSIL.

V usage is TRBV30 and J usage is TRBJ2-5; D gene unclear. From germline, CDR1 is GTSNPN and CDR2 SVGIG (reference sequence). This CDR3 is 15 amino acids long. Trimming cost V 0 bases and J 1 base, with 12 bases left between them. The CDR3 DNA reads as TGTGCCTGGAGTGTAAGGCTACTCCCCCAAGAGACCCAGTACTTC. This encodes CAWSVRLLPQETQYF.

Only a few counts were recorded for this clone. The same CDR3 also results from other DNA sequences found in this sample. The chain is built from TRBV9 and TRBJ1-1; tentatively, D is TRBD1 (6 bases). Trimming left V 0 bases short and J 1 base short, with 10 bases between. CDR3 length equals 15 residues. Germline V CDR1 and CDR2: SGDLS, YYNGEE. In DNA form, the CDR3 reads TGTGCCAGCAGCGTAGTGACAGGCAAGAACACTGAAGCTTTCTTT. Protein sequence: CASSVVTGKNTEAFF. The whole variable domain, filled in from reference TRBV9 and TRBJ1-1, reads DSGVTQTPKHLITATGQRVTLRCSPRSGDLSVYWYQQSLDQGLQFLIQYYNGEERAKGNILERFSAQQFPDLHSELNLSSLELGDSALYFCASSVVTGKNTEAFFGQGTRLTVV.

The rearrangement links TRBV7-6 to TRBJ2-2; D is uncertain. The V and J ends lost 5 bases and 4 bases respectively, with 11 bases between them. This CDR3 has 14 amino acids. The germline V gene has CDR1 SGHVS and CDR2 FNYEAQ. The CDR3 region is CASSKVISTGELFF. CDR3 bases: TGTGCCAGCAGCAAAGTTATAAGCACCGGGGAGCTGTTTTTT.

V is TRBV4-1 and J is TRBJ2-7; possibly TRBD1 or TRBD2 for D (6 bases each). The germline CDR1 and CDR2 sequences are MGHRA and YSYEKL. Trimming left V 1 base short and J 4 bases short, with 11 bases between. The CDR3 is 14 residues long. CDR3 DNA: TGCGCCAGCAGCCAAGCGGGGGCGGGGTACGAGCAGTACTTC. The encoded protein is CASSQAGAGYEQYF.

The CDR3 sequence is CASSLSLAGGVRDTQYF. The CDR3 DNA reads as TGTGCCAGCAGCTTATCACTAGCGGGGGGCGTGCGGGATACGCAGTATTTT. The genes are TRBV11-3 and TRBJ2-3; 12 bases match TRBD2. V gave up 2 bases and J gave up 6 bases; unmatched junction bases: 9. The CDR3 covers 17 residues. The germline V gene has CDR1 SGHNT and CDR2 YENEEA.

The CDR3 DNA sequence: TGTGCCACCAGCAGAGACTGGCTAGCGGGAGGACTCTGGACCGGGGAGCTGTTTTTT. Translating gives CATSRDWLAGGLWTGELFF. The rearrangement uses TRBV15 and TRBJ2-2; TRBD2 aligns across 11 bases. The CDR3 has 19 residues. Germline CDR1 LNHNV, CDR2 YYDKDF (reference sequence). The J segment lost 5 bases and the V segment lost 0 bases, leaving 11 bases of the junction unmatched.

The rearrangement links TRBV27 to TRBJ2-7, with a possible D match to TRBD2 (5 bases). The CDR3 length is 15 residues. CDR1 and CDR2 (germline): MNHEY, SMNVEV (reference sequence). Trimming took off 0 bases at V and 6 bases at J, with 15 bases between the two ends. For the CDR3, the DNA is TGTGCCAGCAGTTTATCTACCGGACTCTCGTCCGAGCAGTACTTC. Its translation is CASSLSTGLSSEQYF.

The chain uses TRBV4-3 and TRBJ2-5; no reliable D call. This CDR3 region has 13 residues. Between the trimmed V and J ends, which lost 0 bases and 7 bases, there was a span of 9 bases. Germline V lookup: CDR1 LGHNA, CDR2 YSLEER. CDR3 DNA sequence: TGCGCCAGCAGCCAAGACTATCAACGGACCCAGTACTTC. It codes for CASSQDYQRTQYF.

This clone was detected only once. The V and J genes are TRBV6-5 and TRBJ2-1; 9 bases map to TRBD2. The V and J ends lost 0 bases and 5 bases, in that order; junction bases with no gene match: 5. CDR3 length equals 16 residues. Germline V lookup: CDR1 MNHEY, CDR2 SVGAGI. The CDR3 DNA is TGTGCCAGCAGTTACTCGGCTAGCGGGATGAACAATGAGCAGTTCTTC. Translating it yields CASSYSASGMNNEQFF.